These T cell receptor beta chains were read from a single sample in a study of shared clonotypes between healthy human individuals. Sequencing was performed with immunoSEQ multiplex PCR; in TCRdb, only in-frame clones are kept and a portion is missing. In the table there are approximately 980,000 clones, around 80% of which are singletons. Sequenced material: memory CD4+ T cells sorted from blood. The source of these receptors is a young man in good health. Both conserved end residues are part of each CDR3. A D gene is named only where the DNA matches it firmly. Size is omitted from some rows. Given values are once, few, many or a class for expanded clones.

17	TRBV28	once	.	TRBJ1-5	CASIPKRYRLGNQPQHF	TGTGCCAGCATCCCCAAGAGGTACAGATTGGGCAATCAGCCCCAGCATTTT
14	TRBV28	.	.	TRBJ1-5	CASSFPQSRQPQHF	TGTGCCAGCAGTTTTCCTCAGTCAAGACAGCCCCAGCATTTT
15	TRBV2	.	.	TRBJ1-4	CASTSLQGGPWGLFF	TGTGCCAGCACTTCGCTACAGGGAGGGCCCTGGGGACTGTTTTTT
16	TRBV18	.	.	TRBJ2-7	CASSPTASANRDEQYF	TGTGCCAGCTCTCCGACAGCCTCAGCGAACCGGGACGAGCAGTACTTC
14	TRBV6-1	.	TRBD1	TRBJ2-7	CASTSTGSGYEQYF	TGTGCCAGCACCTCGACAGGGTCCGGCTACGAGCAGTACTTC
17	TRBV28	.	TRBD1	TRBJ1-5	CASRPDLMAGGNQPQHF	TGTGCCAGCAGACCCGATCTTATGGCAGGGGGAAATCAGCCCCAGCATTTT
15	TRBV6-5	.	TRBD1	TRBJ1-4	CASSYATGDNEKLFF	TGTGCCAGCAGTTACGCGACAGGGGATAATGAAAAACTGTTTTTT
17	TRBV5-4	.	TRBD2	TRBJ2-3	CASSPGFSSGRTDTQYF	TGTGCCAGCAGCCCGGGATTCTCTAGCGGGAGAACAGATACGCAGTATTTT
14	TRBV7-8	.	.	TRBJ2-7	CASSLARQTYEQYF	TGTGCCAGCAGCTTAGCGCGGCAGACCTACGAGCAGTACTTC
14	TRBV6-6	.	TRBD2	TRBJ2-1	CASSFQRDGGEQFF	TGTGCCAGCAGTTTCCAGCGGGATGGCGGGGAGCAGTTCTTC
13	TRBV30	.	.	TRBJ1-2	CAWALGGTYGYTF	TGTGCCTGGGCGTTGGGGGGGACCTATGGCTACACCTTC
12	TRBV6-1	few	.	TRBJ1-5	CASSLDRGTQHF	TGTGCCAGCAGTCTGGACCGTGGGACCCAGCATTTT
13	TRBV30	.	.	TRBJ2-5	CAWSVGRQETQYF	TGTGCCTGGAGTGTGGGCAGACAAGAGACCCAGTACTTC
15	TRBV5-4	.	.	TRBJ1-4	CASSLGGLGNEKLFF	TGTGCCAGCAGCTTGGGGGGTTTGGGAAATGAAAAACTGTTTTTT
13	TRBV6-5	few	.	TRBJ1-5	CASSYHRDQPQHF	TGTGCCAGCAGTTACCACAGGGATCAGCCCCAGCATTTT
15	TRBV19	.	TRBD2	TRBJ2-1	CASSILSGGASEQFF	TGTGCCAGTAGTATTTTAAGCGGGGGGGCGTCTGAGCAGTTCTTC
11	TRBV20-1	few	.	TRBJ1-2	CSARINYGYTF	TGCAGTGCTAGAATTAACTATGGCTACACCTTC
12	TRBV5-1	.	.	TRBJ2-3	CASSPTLDTQYF	TGCGCCAGCAGCCCCACCCTAGATACGCAGTATTTT
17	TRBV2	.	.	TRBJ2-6	CASTAQGPFSGANVLTF	TGTGCCAGCACCGCTCAGGGCCCATTCTCTGGGGCCAACGTCCTGACTTTC
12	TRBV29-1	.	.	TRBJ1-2	CSAWTAVYGYTF	TGCAGCGCTTGGACGGCGGTCTATGGCTACACCTTC
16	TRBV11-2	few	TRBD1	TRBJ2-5	CASSLDDRGRGETQYF	TGTGCCAGCAGCTTAGACGACAGGGGGCGCGGGGAGACCCAGTACTTC
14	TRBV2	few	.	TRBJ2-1	CASSEAWRDNEQFF	TGTGCCAGCAGTGAAGCTTGGAGGGACAATGAGCAGTTCTTC
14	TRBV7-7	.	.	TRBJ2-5	CASSAGPVGETQYF	TGTGCTAGCAGCGCGGGCCCTGTCGGGGAGACCCAGTACTTC
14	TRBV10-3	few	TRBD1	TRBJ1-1	CAISEVQGASEAFF	TGTGCCATCAGTGAGGTACAGGGGGCATCTGAAGCTTTCTTT
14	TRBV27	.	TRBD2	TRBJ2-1	CASTSSGLYNEQFF	TGTGCCAGCACCTCTAGCGGTCTGTACAATGAGCAGTTCTTC
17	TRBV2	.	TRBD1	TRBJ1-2	CASNVPLQGSHNYGYTF	TGTGCCAGCAACGTCCCCCTACAGGGGAGCCATAACTATGGCTACACCTTC
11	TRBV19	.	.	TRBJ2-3	CASSTLDTQYF	TGTGCCAGTAGCACCTTGGATACGCAGTATTTT
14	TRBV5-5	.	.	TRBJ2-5	CASSFSSRQETQYF	TGTGCCAGCAGCTTCTCCAGTAGGCAAGAGACCCAGTACTTC
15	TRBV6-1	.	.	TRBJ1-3	CASSHTGFGVNTIYF	TGTGCCAGCAGTCATACAGGGTTTGGAGTGAACACCATATATTTT
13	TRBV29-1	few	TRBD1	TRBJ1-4	CSVSTGSNEKLFF	TGCAGCGTATCGACAGGGTCTAATGAAAAACTGTTTTTT
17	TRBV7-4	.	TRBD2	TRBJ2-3	CASSLTSGGASTDTQYF	TGTGCCAGCAGCCTTACTAGCGGGGGCGCTAGCACAGATACGCAGTATTTT
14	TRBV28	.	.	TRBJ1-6	CASSSQQLASPLHF	TGTGCCAGCAGTTCTCAACAGCTCGCATCACCCCTCCACTTT
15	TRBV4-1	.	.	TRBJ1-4	CASSFLAGLGEKLFF	TGCGCCAGCAGCTTTCTCGCAGGGCTGGGTGAAAAACTGTTTTTT
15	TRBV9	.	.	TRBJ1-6	CASSVDGFYNSPLHF	TGTGCCAGCAGCGTAGATGGATTCTATAATTCACCCCTCCACTTT
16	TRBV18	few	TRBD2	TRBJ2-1	CASSPGLGSRYNEQFF	TGTGCCAGCTCACCGGGACTAGGCTCGAGGTATAATGAGCAGTTCTTC
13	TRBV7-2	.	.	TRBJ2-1	CASSPQNSNEQFF	TGTGCCAGCAGCCCCCAGAACAGCAATGAGCAGTTCTTC
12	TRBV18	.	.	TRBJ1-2	CASSPGTLGEAF	TGTGCCAGCTCACCAGGAACCCTTGGTGAGGCCTTC
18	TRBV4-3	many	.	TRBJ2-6	CASSQEFSSFSGANVLTF	TGCGCCAGCAGCCAAGAGTTTTCCTCCTTCTCTGGGGCCAACGTCCTGACTTTC
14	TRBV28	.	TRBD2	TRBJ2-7	CASSLSPGGDEQYF	TGTGCCAGCAGTTTATCCCCTGGGGGGGACGAGCAGTACTTC
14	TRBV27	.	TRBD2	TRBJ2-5	CASKRGGPVETQYF	TGTGCCAGCAAGCGGGGGGGGCCGGTGGAGACCCAGTACTTC
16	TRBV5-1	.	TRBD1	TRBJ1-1	CASSLGGQAGGTEAFF	TGCGCCAGCAGCTTGGGGGGACAGGCCGGTGGGACTGAAGCTTTCTTT
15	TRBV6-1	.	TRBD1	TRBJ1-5	CASSEATGGNQPQHF	TGTGCCAGCAGTGAAGCGACAGGGGGTAATCAGCCCCAGCATTTT
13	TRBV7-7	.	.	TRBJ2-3	CASSLVGGDTQYF	TGTGCTAGCAGCTTAGTAGGAGGTGATACGCAGTATTTT
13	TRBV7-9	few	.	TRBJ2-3	CASHWGTTDTQYF	TGTGCCAGCCATTGGGGGACCACAGATACGCAGTATTTT
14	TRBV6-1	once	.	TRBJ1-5	CASSEQGGAFLEHF	TGTGCCAGCAGTGAACAGGGTGGGGCTTTTCTTGAGCATTTT
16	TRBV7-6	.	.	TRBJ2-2	CASSLGARLGAGELFF	TGTGCCAGCAGCTTAGGGGCGAGACTTGGGGCCGGGGAGCTGTTTTTT
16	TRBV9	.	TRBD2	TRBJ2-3	CASSAASGRISDTQYF	TGTGCCAGCAGCGCCGCTAGCGGGAGGATATCAGATACGCAGTATTTT
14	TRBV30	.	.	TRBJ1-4	CAFAAGITNEKLFF	TGTGCCTTCGCGGCGGGGATCACTAATGAAAAACTGTTTTTT
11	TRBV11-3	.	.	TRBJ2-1	CASSSDNEQFF	TGTGCCAGCAGCTCGGACAATGAGCAGTTCTTC
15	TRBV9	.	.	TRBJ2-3	CASSATGLSTDTQYF	TGTGCCAGCAGCGCGACGGGACTCAGCACAGATACGCAGTATTTT
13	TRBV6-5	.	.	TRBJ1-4	CASGSQGNEKLFF	TGTGCCAGCGGGTCACAGGGTAATGAAAAACTGTTTTTT
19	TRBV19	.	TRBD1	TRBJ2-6	CASSITDRVYWSGANVLTF	TGTGCCAGTAGTATAACCGACAGGGTTTATTGGTCTGGGGCCAACGTCCTGACTTTC
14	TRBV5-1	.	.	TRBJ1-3	CASSSDSSGNTIYF	TGCGCCAGCAGCTCGGACAGCTCTGGAAACACCATATATTTT
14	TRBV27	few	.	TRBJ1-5	CASSFRKSNQPQHF	TGTGCCAGCAGCTTCCGCAAGAGCAATCAGCCCCAGCATTTT
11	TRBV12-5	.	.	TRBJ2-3	CASGFGDTQYF	TGTGCTAGTGGATTCGGAGATACGCAGTATTTT
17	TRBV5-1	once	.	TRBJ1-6	CASAGGDLSSYNSPLHF	TGCGCCAGCGCCGGTGGGGACCTTAGCTCCTATAATTCACCCCTCCACTTT
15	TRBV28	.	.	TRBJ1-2	CASSLPGTLNYGYTF	TGTGCCAGCAGTTTACCCGGGACACTCAACTATGGCTACACCTTC